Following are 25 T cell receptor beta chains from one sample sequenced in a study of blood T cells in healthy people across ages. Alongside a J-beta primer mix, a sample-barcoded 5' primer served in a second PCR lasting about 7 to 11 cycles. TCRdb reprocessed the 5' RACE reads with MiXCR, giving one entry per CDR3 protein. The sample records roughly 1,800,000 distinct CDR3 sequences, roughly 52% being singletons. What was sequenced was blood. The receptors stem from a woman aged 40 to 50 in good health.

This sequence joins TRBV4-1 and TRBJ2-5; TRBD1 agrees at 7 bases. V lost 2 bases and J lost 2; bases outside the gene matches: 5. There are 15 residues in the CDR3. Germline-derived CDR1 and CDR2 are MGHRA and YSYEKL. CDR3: CASSQLGDRQETQYF. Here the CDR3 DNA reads TGCGCCAGCAGCCAACTCGGGGACAGACAAGAGACCCAGTACTTC.

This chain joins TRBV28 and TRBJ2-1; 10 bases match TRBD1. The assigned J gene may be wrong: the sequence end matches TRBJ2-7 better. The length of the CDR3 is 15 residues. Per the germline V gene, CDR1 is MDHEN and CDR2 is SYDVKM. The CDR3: CASRERTGGYNEQYF. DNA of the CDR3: TGTGCCAGCAGGGAGCGGACAGGGGGATACAATGAGCAGTACTTC.

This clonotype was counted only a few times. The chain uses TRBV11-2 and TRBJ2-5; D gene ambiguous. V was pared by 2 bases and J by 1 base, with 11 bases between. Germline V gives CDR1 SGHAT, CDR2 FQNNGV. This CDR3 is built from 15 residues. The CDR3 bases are TGTGCCAGCAGCTTATTACGGGCGGTCCAAGAGACCCAGTACTTC. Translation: CASSLLRAVQETQYF.

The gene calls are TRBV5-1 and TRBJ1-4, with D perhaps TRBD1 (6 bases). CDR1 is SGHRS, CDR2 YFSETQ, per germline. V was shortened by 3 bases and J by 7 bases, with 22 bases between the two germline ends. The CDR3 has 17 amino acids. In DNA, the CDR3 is TGCGCCAGCAGCTGGACTGGGGGGGCCGAGTATAGTGAAAAACTGTTTTTT. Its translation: CASSWTGGAEYSEKLFF. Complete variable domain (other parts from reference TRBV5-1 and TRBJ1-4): KAGVTQTPRYLIKTRGQQVTLSCSPISGHRSVSWYQQTPGQGLQFLFEYFSETQRNKGNFPGRFSGRQFSNSRSEMNVSTLELGDSALYLCASSWTGGAEYSEKLFFGSGTQLSVL.

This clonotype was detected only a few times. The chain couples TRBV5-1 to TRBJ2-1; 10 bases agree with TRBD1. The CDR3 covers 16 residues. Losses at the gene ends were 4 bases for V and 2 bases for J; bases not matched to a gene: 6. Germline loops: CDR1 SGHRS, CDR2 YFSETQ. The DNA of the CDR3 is TGCGCCAGCAGCCAACCCGGACAGGGGGCCTACAATGAGCAGTTCTTC. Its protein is CASSQPGQGAYNEQFF.

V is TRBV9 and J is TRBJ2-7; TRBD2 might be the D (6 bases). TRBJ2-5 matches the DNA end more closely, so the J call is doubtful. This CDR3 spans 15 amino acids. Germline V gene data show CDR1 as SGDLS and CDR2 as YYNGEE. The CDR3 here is CASSVLEGRGETQYF. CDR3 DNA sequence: TGTGCCAGCAGCGTCTTGGAGGGACGGGGGGAGACCCAGTACTTC.

The CDR3, as DNA: TGTGCCAGCAGCTTAGGGGCTCGGACAGGGCTTAACACTGAAGCTTTCTTT. As protein: CASSLGARTGLNTEAFF. The rearrangement joins TRBV7-9 to TRBJ1-1; the match to TRBD1 covers 8 bases. V shed 1 base and J 2 bases; nucleotides not matched to a gene: 9. Germline-derived CDR1 and CDR2 are SEHNR and FQNEAQ (reference sequence). The CDR3 runs to 17 residues.

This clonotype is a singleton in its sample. The CDR3 spells CASRSKTVQGETQYF. As DNA, the CDR3 is TGTGCCAGCAGATCCAAAACCGTTCAGGGGGAGACCCAGTACTTC. The rearrangement uses TRBV6-5 and TRBJ2-5, with TRBD1 as a possible D gene (6 bases). The germline CDR1 and CDR2 sequences are MNHEY and SVGAGI. The germline V and J ends were trimmed by 6 bases and 5 bases, with 19 bases remaining between them. CDR3 length equals 15 residues.

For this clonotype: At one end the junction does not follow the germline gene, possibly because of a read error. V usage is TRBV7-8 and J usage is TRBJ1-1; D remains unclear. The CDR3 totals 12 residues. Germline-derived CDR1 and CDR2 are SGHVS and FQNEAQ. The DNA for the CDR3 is TGTGCCAGCAGCGTAAACAGTCGTGAAACTTTCTTT. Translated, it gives CASSVNSRETFF.

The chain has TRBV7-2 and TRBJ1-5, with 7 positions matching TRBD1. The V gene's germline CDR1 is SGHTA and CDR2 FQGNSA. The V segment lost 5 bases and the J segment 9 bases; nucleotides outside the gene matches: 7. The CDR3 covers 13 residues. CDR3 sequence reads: CASSPDRVRPQHF. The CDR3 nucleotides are TGTGCCAGCAGCCCAGACAGGGTCCGGCCCCAGCATTTT.

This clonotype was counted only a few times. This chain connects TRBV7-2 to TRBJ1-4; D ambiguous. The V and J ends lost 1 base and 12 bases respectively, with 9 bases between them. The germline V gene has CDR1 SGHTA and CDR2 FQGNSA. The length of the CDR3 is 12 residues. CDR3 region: CASSLDDGELFF. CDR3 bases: TGTGCCAGCAGCTTAGACGATGGAGAACTGTTTTTT. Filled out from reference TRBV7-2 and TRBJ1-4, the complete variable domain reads GAGVSQSPSNKVTEKGKDVELRCDPISGHTALYWYRQSLGQGLEFLIYFQGNSAPDKSGLPSDRFSAERTGGSVSTLTIQRTQQEDSAVYLCASSLDDGELFFGSGTQLSVL.

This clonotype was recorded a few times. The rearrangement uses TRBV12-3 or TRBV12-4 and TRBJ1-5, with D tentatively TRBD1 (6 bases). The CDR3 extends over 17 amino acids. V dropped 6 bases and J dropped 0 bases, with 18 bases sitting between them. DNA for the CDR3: TGTGCCAGCAGCTGGGTGACAGGCGTCTATAGCAATCAGCCCCAGCATTTT. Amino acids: CASSWVTGVYSNQPQHF.

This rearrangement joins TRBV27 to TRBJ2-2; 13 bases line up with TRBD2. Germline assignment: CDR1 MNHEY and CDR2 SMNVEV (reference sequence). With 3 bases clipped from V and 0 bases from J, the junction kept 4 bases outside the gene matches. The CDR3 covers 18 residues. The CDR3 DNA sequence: TGTGCCAGCAGTTTCTTGACTAGCGGGGGGCCGAACACCGGGGAGCTGTTTTTT. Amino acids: CASSFLTSGGPNTGELFF.

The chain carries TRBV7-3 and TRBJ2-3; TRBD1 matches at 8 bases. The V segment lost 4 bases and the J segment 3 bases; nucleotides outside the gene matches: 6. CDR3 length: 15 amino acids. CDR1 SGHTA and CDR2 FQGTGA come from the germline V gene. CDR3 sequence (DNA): TGTGCCAGCAGCTCCGCCCAGGGGGCGACAGATACGCAGTATTTT. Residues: CASSSAQGATDTQYF.

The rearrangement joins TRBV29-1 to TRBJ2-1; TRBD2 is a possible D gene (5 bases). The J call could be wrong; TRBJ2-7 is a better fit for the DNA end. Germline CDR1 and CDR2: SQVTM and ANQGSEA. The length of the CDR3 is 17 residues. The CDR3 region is CSVGPLERFNSYNEQYF. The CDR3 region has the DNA TGCAGCGTTGGCCCCCTCGAGCGGTTTAACTCCTACAATGAGCAGTACTTC.

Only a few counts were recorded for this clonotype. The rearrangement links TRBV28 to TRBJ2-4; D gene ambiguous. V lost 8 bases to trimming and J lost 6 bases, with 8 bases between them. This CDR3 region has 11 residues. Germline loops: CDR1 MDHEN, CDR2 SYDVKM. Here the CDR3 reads CASLSRNIQYF. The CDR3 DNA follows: TGTGCCAGCCTCTCCCGAAACATTCAGTACTTC.

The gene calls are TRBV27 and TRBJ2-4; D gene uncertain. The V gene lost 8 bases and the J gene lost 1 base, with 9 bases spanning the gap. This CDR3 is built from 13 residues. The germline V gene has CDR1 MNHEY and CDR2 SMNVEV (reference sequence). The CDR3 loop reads CASSQWAKNIQYF. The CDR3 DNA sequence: TGTGCCAGCTCTCAGTGGGCCAAAAACATTCAGTACTTC.

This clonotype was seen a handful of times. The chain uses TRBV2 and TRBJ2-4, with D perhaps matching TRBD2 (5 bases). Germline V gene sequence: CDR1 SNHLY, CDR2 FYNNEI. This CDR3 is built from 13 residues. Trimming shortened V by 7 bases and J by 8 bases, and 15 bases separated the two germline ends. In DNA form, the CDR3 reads TGTGCCAGCAATCTGGTAGGAGGTGACATTCAGTACTTC. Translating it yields CASNLVGGDIQYF.

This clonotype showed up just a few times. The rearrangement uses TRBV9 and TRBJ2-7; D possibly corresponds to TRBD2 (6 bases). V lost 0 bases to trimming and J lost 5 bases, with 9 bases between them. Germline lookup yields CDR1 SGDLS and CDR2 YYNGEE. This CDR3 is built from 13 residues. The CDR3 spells CASSVGGGNEQYF. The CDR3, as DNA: TGTGCCAGCAGCGTAGGTGGGGGGAACGAGCAGTACTTC.

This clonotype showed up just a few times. The CDR3 spells CSVEGERPQEHNEQFF. For the CDR3, the DNA is TGCAGCGTTGAAGGGGAGCGACCCCAGGAACACAATGAGCAGTTCTTC. The chain links TRBV29-1 to TRBJ2-1; D possibly corresponds to TRBD2 (5 bases). Trimming stripped 1 base from V and 5 bases from J, with 18 bases between. The germline V gene has CDR1 SQVTM and CDR2 ANQGSEA. This CDR3 is 16 amino acids long.

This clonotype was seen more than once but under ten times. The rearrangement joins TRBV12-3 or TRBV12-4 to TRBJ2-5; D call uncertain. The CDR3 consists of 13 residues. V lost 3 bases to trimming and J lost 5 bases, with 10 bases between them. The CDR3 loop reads CASSFSQTETQYF. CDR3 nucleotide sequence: TGTGCCAGCAGTTTTAGCCAGACGGAGACCCAGTACTTC.

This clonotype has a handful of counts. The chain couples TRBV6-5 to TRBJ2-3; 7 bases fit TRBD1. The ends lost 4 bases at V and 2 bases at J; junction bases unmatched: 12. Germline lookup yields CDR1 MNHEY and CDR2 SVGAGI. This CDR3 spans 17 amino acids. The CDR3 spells CASSSDWDSSFTDTQYF. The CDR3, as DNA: TGTGCCAGCAGTTCTGACTGGGACAGCAGTTTCACAGATACGCAGTATTTT.

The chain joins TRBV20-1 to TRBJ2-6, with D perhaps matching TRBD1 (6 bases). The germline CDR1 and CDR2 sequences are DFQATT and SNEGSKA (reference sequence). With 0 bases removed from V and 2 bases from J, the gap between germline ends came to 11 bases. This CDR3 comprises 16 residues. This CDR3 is CSARETKGAGANVLTF. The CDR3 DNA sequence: TGCAGTGCTAGAGAAACTAAGGGGGCTGGGGCCAACGTCCTGACTTTC.

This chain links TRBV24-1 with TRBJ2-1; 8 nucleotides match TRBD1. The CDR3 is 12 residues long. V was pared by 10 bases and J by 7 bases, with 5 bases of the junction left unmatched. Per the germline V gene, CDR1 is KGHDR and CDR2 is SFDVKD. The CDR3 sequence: CATQNRGNEQFF. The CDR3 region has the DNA TGTGCCACTCAAAACAGGGGGAATGAGCAGTTCTTC.

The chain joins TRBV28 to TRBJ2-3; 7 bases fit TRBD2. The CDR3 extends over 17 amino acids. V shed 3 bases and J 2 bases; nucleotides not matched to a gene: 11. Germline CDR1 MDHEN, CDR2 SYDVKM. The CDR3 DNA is TGTGCCAGCAGTTTCCTTCGGCTAGCGGAGATCACAGATACGCAGTATTTT. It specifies CASSFLRLAEITDTQYF.